A selection of T cell receptor beta chains follows, all from one sample in a study of blood T cell repertoires in COVID-19. Method: immunoSEQ multiplex PCR; TCRdb's copy keeps in-frame clones and lacks some. This sample carries about 180,000 clones, just over 85% of them seen once, and the ten largest clones take under 9.5%. What was sequenced was peripheral blood. Receptor source: a man aged 45-65 years with active or convalescent COVID-19. Each CDR3 is given with its conserved first and last residue. Each record gives: V gene, J gene, D gene, clone size, CDR3 protein, CDR3 DNA. The D gene is left open where the match is weak. Rows give clone size only sometimes, using once, few, many, or a class for an expanded clone.

>TRBV12-3/TRBV12-4|TRBJ2-4|NA|once
CASSLRENGIQYF
TGTGCCAGCAGTTTAAGGGAGAATGGCATTCAGTACTTC
>TRBV27|TRBJ2-1|TRBD2|NA
CASSYDPSGRNEQFF
TGTGCCAGCAGTTACGACCCTAGCGGGAGAAATGAGCAGTTCTTC
>TRBV4-2|TRBJ1-2|TRBD1|NA
CASSQGSGTGPRAGYTF
TGTGCCAGCAGCCAAGGTTCGGGGACAGGCCCCCGAGCTGGCTACACCTTC
>TRBV5-6|TRBJ2-2|NA|few
CASSLGVALTNTGELFF
TGTGCCAGCAGCTTGGGAGTCGCGCTAACGAACACCGGGGAGCTGTTTTTT
>TRBV20-1|TRBJ1-6|NA|NA
CSASSGISLNSPLHF
TGCAGTGCTAGTTCCGGGATTTCCCTCAATTCACCCCTCCACTTT
>TRBV9|TRBJ2-3|NA|NA
CASTKGGGINTDTQYF
TGTGCCAGCACCAAAGGGGGGGGGATAAACACAGATACGCAGTATTTT
>TRBV27|TRBJ1-1|NA|once
CASRRNGNTEAFF
TGTGCCAGCAGGCGGAACGGGAACACTGAAGCTTTCTTT
>TRBV9|TRBJ1-2|NA|NA
CASSVGQNYGYTF
TGTGCCAGCAGCGTAGGACAGAACTATGGCTACACCTTC
>TRBV5-1|TRBJ2-1|NA|NA
CASSLGDGEQFF
TGCGCCAGCAGCTTAGGGGATGGGGAGCAGTTCTTC
>TRBV4-2|TRBJ2-1|TRBD2|NA
CASSPRLAGDHYNEQFF
TGTGCCAGCAGCCCAAGACTAGCGGGGGATCACTACAATGAGCAGTTCTTC
>TRBV19|TRBJ2-1|NA|few
CASKDGSSYNEQFF
TGTGCCAGCAAAGACGGGAGCTCCTACAATGAGCAGTTCTTC
>TRBV2|TRBJ2-3|NA|NA
CASSDVTVTDTQYF
TGTGCCAGCAGTGATGTGACAGTCACAGATACGCAGTATTTT
>TRBV9|TRBJ1-5|TRBD1|NA
CASSAGQGTPQHF
TGTGCCAGCAGCGCAGGACAGGGGACGCCCCAGCATTTT
>TRBV12-5|TRBJ2-1|TRBD1|NA
CASAILVGQGEFF
TGTGCTAGTGCCATCCTCGTGGGACAGGGGGAGTTCTTC
>TRBV10-1|TRBJ2-5|TRBD1|NA
CASSDSETGIMETQYF
TGCGCCAGCAGTGATTCGGAGACAGGGATAATGGAGACCCAGTACTTC
>TRBV19|TRBJ1-5|TRBD1|once
CASSRTGSDQPQHF
TGTGCCAGTAGTAGGACAGGGTCCGATCAGCCCCAGCATTTT
>TRBV28|TRBJ1-3|NA|NA
CATLGEMGNTIYF
TGTGCCACCCTCGGGGAAATGGGAAACACCATATATTTT
>TRBV6-5|TRBJ2-7|TRBD2|NA
CASSSTSGRFYEQYF
TGTGCCAGCAGTTCGACTAGCGGGAGGTTCTACGAGCAGTACTTC
>TRBV5-1|TRBJ2-7|NA|NA
CASRLRQISSYEQYF
TGCGCCAGCAGACTACGACAGATATCATCCTACGAGCAGTACTTC
>TRBV14|TRBJ1-1|NA|NA
CASSQRPGLGTEAFF
TGTGCCAGCAGCCAAAGACCGGGTTTAGGTACTGAAGCTTTCTTT
>TRBV21-1|TRBJ1-3|NA|NA
CARGQSGNTIYF
TGTGCCAGGGGACAGTCTGGAAACACCATATATTTT
>TRBV6-1|TRBJ1-2|NA|once
CASSDGGMGGYTF
TGTGCCAGCAGTGATGGGGGGATGGGGGGCTACACCTTC
>TRBV11-3|TRBJ2-1|NA|NA
CASSFFASSDEQFF
TGTGCCAGCAGCTTTTTTGCGTCCTCCGATGAGCAGTTCTTC
>TRBV24-1|TRBJ2-2|TRBD2|NA
CATSDIAGWGTGELFF
TGTGCCACCAGTGATATAGCGGGATGGGGCACCGGGGAGCTGTTTTTT
>TRBV5-1|TRBJ2-1|NA|NA
CASSLEGDWDEQFF
TGCGCCAGCAGCTTGGAGGGGGATTGGGATGAGCAGTTCTTC
>TRBV11-2|TRBJ1-1|NA|few
CASSLHPTGTEAFF
TGTGCCAGCAGCTTACACCCCACAGGGACTGAAGCTTTCTTT
>TRBV21-1|TRBJ1-6|NA|NA
CASTPATQGALCDSPLHF
TGTGCCAGCACCCCGGCCACACAGGGGGCGCTTTGTGATTCACCCCTCCACTTT
>TRBV6-2/TRBV6-3|TRBJ2-3|NA|NA
CASSLSTDTQYF
TGTGCCAGCAGTCTCAGCACAGATACGCAGTATTTT
>TRBV5-1|TRBJ1-4|NA|many
CASSLTQTNEKLFF
TGCGCCAGCAGCTTGACCCAGACAAATGAAAAACTGTTTTTT
>TRBV10-3|TRBJ1-1|NA|few
CAISESAAGDTEAFF
TGTGCCATCAGTGAGTCCGCCGCAGGGGACACTGAAGCTTTCTTT
>TRBV9|TRBJ1-2|NA|NA
CASTRGADLNGYTF
TGTGCCAGCACCCGCGGGGCGGACTTGAATGGCTACACCTTC
>TRBV27|TRBJ1-1|NA|once
CASSLRQRNTEAFF
TGTGCCAGCAGTTTGCGACAGAGGAACACTGAAGCTTTCTTT
>TRBV29-1|TRBJ1-1|NA|NA
CSVDRGGNTEAFF
TGCAGCGTTGATAGGGGTGGGAACACTGAAGCTTTCTTT
>TRBV7-9|TRBJ2-5|NA|once
CASSLAAGIQETQYF
TGTGCCAGCAGCTTAGCAGCAGGGATCCAAGAGACCCAGTACTTC
>TRBV6-5|TRBJ1-5|NA|few
CASSTTGYQNQPQHF
TGTGCCAGCAGTACGACGGGGTACCAAAATCAGCCCCAGCATTTT
>TRBV6-2/TRBV6-3|TRBJ1-5|NA|NA
CASSGQNRNQPQHF
TGTGCCAGCAGCGGACAGAATCGCAATCAGCCCCAGCATTTT
>TRBV7-2|TRBJ2-5|NA|once
CASSLTGFEETQYF
TGTGCCAGCAGCCTCACAGGGTTTGAAGAGACCCAGTACTTC
>TRBV11-2|TRBJ1-1|TRBD1|NA
CASSPGQGVEAFF
TGTGCCAGCAGTCCTGGACAGGGAGTTGAAGCTTTCTTT
>TRBV6-5|TRBJ1-6|NA|once
CASSYSINSPLHF
TGTGCCAGCAGTTACTCCATTAATTCACCCCTCCACTTT
>TRBV12-3/TRBV12-4|TRBJ2-1|TRBD1|NA
CASSLGTGGEQFF
TGTGCCAGCAGTTTAGGGACAGGGGGTGAGCAGTTCTTC
>TRBV28|TRBJ2-1|TRBD2|once
CASSFLVGLAGFYEQFF
TGTGCCAGCAGTTTTCTAGTTGGGCTAGCGGGATTCTATGAGCAGTTCTTC
>TRBV30|TRBJ2-3|NA|NA
CAWSPPTGIPQYF
TGTGCCTGGAGTCCCCCTACAGGGATCCCGCAGTATTTT
>TRBV11-2|TRBJ2-7|TRBD2|NA
CASSLFGGGEQYF
TGTGCCAGCAGCTTGTTTGGCGGGGGCGAGCAGTACTTC
>TRBV3-1/TRBV3-2|TRBJ1-2|NA|NA
CASSPTAGEGHIYGYTF
TGTGCCAGCAGCCCCACTGCTGGCGAGGGCCATATCTATGGCTACACCTTC
>TRBV4-2|TRBJ1-1|NA|NA
CASRPTGPNTEAFF
TGTGCCAGCAGACCTACAGGGCCGAACACTGAAGCTTTCTTT
>TRBV5-4|TRBJ1-4|NA|NA
CASSLDSTTNEKLFF
TGTGCCAGCAGCTTGGACAGTACAACTAATGAAAAACTGTTTTTT
>TRBV4-1|TRBJ2-6|TRBD1|NA
CASSRGQARGSGANVLTF
TGCGCCAGCAGCCGAGGACAGGCAAGGGGCTCTGGGGCCAACGTCCTGACTTTC
>TRBV30|TRBJ2-1|TRBD2|few
CAWRIAGGPVNEQFF
TGTGCCTGGAGGATAGCGGGAGGGCCCGTGAATGAGCAGTTCTTC
>TRBV6-5|TRBJ2-7|NA|NA
CASSYSVASSYEQYF
TGTGCCAGCAGTTACTCGGTAGCGTCGAGCTACGAGCAGTACTTC
>TRBV5-1|TRBJ1-5|NA|NA
CASSLGPPDYSNQPQHF
TGCGCCAGCAGCTTAGGACCCCCTGACTATAGCAATCAGCCCCAGCATTTT
>TRBV3-1/TRBV3-2|TRBJ1-5|NA|NA
CASSRGDIGPQHF
TGTGCCAGCAGCCGCGGGGATATAGGGCCCCAGCATTTT
>TRBV9|TRBJ1-3|TRBD1|NA
CASTGQDSGNTIYF
TGTGCCAGTACGGGACAGGACTCTGGAAACACCATATATTTT
>TRBV6-2/TRBV6-3|TRBJ2-3|NA|NA
CASSAPGHPDTQYF
TGTGCCAGCAGTGCCCCGGGACATCCAGATACGCAGTATTTT
>TRBV4-2|TRBJ2-7|TRBD2|NA
CASSQEGTSGGWEQYF
TGTGCCAGCAGCCAAGAAGGGACTAGCGGGGGCTGGGAGCAGTACTTC
>TRBV10-3|TRBJ1-1|TRBD1|NA
CAIRSRGEEVAEAFF
TGTGCCATCAGATCCAGGGGGGAGGAGGTCGCTGAAGCTTTCTTT
>TRBV18|TRBJ1-1|TRBD1|NA
CASSPNRGQTNTEAFF
TGTGCCAGCTCACCCAACCGGGGACAGACCAACACTGAAGCTTTCTTT
>TRBV7-3|TRBJ1-4|TRBD1|NA
CASSPYRQGGDEKLFF
TGTGCCAGCAGTCCTTACCGACAGGGTGGTGATGAAAAACTGTTTTTT
>TRBV4-3|TRBJ1-2|NA|once
CASSQDFGGPGYTF
TGCGCCAGCAGCCAAGATTTCGGGGGGCCTGGCTACACCTTC